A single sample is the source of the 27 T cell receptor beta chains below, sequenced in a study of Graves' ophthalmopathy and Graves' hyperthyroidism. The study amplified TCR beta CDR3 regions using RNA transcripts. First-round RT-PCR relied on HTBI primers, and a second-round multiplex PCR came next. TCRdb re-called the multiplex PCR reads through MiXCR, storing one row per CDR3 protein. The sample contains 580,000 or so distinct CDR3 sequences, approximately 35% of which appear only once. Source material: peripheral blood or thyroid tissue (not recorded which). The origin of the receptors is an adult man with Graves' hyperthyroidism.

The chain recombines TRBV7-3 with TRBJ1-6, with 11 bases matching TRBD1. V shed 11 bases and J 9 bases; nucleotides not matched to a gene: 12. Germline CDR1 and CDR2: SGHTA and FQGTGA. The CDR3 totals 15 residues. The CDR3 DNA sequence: TGTGCCTGGACCGGGACAGGGGGTCCTCGTTCACCCCTCCACTTT. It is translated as CAWTGTGGPRSPLHF.

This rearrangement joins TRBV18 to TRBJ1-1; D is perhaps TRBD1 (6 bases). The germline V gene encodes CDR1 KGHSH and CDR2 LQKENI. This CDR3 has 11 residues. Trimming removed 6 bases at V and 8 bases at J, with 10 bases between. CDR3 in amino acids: CASSNRVEAFF. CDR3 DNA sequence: TGTGCCAGCTCTAACAGGGTCGAAGCTTTCTTT.

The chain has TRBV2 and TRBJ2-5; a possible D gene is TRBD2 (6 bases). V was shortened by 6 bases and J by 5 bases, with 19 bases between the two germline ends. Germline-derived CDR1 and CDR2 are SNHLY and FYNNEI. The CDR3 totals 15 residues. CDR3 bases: TGTGCCAGCAGCGGAGCCGGGACTCCGGCGGAGACCCAGTACTTC. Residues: CASSGAGTPAETQYF.

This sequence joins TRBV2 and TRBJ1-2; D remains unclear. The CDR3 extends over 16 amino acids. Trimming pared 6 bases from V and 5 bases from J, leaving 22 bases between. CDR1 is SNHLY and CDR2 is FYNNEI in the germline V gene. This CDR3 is CASSVGISGRDYGYTF. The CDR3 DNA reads TGTGCCAGCAGCGTAGGGATTAGCGGGAGGGATTATGGCTACACCTTC.

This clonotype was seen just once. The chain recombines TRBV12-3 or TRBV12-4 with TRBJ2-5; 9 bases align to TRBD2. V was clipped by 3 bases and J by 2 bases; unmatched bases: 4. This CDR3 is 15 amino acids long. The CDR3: CASSFPGLAQETQYF. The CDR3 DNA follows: TGTGCCAGCAGTTTCCCGGGACTAGCTCAAGAGACCCAGTACTTC.

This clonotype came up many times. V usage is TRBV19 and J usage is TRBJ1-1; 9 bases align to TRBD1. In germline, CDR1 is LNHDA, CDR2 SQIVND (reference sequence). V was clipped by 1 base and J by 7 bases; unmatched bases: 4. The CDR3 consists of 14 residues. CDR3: CASSIVQGADEAFF. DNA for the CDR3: TGTGCCAGTAGTATAGTACAGGGGGCAGATGAAGCTTTCTTT.

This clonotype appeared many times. The CDR3 bases are TGTGCCAGCAGCGCGGACGGAAATGCGGTTCCTAACTATGGCTACACCTTC. Translation gives CASSADGNAVPNYGYTF. The chain combines TRBV12-3 or TRBV12-4 with TRBJ1-2, with unresolved D. Trimming stripped 6 bases from V and 0 bases from J, with 20 bases between. This CDR3 has 17 amino acids.

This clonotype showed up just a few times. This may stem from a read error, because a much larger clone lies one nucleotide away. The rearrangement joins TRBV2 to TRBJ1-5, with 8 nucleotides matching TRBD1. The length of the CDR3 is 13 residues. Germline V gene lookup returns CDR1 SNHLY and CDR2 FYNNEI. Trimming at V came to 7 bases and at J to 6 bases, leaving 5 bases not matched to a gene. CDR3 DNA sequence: TGTGCCAGCATGGAGGGGACAGGTCAGCCCCAGCATTTT. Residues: CASMEGTGQPQHF.

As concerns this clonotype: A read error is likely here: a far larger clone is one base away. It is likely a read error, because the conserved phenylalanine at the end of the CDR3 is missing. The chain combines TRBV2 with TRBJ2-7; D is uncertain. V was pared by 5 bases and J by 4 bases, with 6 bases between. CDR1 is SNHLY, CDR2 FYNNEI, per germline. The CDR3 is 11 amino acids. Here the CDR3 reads CASSYGYEQYI. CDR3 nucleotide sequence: TGTGCCAGCAGTTATGGTTACGAGCAGTACATC.

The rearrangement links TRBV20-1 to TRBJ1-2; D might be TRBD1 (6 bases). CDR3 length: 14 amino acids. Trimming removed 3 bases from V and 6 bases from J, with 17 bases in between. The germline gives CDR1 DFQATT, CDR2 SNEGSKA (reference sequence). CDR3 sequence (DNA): TGCAGTGCTAGCGATTTTGGACAGAGAGATGGCTACACCTTC. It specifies CSASDFGQRDGYTF.

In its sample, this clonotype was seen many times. The CDR3 loop reads CSARDVRQGTSYEQYF. In nucleotides, the CDR3 is TGCAGTGCTAGAGATGTAAGGCAGGGGACCTCCTACGAGCAGTACTTC. The rearrangement joins TRBV20-1 to TRBJ2-7; D is possibly TRBD1 (6 bases). Germline CDR1 reads DFQATT; CDR2 reads SNEGSKA (reference sequence). Trimming took off 0 bases at V and 0 bases at J, with 15 bases between the two ends. The CDR3 consists of 16 residues.

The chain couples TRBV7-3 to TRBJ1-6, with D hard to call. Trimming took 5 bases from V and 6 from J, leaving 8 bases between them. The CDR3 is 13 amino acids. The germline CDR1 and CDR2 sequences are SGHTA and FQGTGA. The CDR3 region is CASSLRSNSPLHF. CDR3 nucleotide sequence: TGTGCCAGCAGCCTACGTTCTAATTCACCCCTCCACTTT.

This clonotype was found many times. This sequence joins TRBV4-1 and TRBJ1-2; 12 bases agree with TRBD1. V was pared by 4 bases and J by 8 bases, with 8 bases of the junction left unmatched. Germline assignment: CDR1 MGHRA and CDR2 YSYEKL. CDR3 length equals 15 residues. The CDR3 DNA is TGCGCCAGCAGCCTTCCGGGACAGGGGGCTAAAGGCTACACCTTC. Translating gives CASSLPGQGAKGYTF.

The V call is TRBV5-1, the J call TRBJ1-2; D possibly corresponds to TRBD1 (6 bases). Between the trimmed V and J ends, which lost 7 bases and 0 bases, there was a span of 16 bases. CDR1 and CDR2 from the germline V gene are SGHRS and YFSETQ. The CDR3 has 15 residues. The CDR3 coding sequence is TGCGCCAGCGGCCCGGGGGGGGCGTCTAACTATGGCTACACCTTC. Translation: CASGPGGASNYGYTF.

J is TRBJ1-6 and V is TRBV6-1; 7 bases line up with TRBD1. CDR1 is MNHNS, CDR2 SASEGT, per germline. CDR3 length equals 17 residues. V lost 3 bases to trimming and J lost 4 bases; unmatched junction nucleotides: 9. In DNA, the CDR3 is TGTGCCAGCAGTGACGGGAGGGGGCAGTCGTATAATTCACCCCTCCACTTT. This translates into CASSDGRGQSYNSPLHF.

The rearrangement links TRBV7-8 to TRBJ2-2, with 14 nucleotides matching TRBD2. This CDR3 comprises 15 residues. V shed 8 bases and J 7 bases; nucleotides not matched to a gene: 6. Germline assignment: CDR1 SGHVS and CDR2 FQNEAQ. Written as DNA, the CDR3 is TGTGCCAGCCGGACTAGCGGGGGGACGAACGGGGAGCTGTTTTTT. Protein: CASRTSGGTNGELFF.

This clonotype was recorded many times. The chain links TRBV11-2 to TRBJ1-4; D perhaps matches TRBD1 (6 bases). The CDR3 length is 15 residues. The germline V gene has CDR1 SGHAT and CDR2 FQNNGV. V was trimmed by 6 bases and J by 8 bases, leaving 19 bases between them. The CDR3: CASRPEGGSREKLFF. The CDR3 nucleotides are TGTGCCAGCAGACCAGAGGGGGGTTCGCGAGAAAAACTGTTTTTT.

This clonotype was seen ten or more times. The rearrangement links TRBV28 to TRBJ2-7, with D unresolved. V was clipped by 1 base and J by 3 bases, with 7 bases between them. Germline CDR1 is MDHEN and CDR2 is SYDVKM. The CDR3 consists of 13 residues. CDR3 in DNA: TGTGCCAGCAGTTTATCGGTGGTCTACGAGCAGTACTTC. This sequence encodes CASSLSVVYEQYF.

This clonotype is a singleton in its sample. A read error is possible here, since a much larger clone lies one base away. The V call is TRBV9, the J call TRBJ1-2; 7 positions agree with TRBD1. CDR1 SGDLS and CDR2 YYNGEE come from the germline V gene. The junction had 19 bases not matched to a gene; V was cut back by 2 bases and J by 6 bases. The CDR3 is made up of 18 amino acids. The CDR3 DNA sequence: TGTGCCAGCAGCGTGGTGACAGGGAGCGGCTTCGGGGGCCATGGCTACACCTTC. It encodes CASSVVTGSGFGGHGYTF.

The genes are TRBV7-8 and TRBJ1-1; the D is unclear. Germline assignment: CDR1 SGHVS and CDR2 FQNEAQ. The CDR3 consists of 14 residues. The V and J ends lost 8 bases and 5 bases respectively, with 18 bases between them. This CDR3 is CASSPLQTVTEAFF. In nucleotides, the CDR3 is TGTGCCAGCTCACCCCTCCAGACTGTTACTGAAGCTTTCTTT.

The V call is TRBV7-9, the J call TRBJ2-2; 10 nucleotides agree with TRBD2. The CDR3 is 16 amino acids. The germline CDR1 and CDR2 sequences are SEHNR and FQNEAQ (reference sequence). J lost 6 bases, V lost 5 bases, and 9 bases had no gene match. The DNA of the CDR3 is TGTGCCAGCAGCACTAGCGGGGCCGGGGGAGCCGGGGAGCTGTTTTTT. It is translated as CASSTSGAGGAGELFF.

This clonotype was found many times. The CDR3 region is CASSPSSSSYEQYF. The CDR3 DNA follows: TGTGCCAGCAGCCCATCTAGCAGTTCCTACGAGCAGTACTTC. The V gene is TRBV7-2, the J gene TRBJ2-7; tentatively, D is TRBD2 (5 bases). The V and J ends lost 5 bases and 1 base respectively, with 12 bases between them. Germline assignment: CDR1 SGHTA and CDR2 FQGNSA. The CDR3 is made up of 14 amino acids. The variable domain in full, with the rest retrieved from reference TRBV7-2 and TRBJ2-7, is GAGVSQSPSNKVTEKGKDVELRCDPISGHTALYWYRQSLGQGLEFLIYFQGNSAPDKSGLPSDRFSAERTGGSVSTLTIQRTQQEDSAVYLCASSPSSSSYEQYFGPGTRLTVT.

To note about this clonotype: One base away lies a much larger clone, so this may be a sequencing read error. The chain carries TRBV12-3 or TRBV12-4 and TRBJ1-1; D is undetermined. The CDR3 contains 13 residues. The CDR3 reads CTSQIRRETEAFF. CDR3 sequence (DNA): TGTACCAGCCAAATCAGACGGGAGACTGAAGCTTTCTTT.

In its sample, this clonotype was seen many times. The CDR3 DNA is TGTGCCAGCAGCGTAGTAGGAAGCACAGATACGCAGTATTTT. This gives the protein CASSVVGSTDTQYF. The genes are TRBV9 and TRBJ2-3; D not certain. The CDR3 extends over 14 amino acids. CDR1 SGDLS and CDR2 YYNGEE come from the germline V gene. V was trimmed by 0 bases and J by 0 bases, leaving 5 bases between them.

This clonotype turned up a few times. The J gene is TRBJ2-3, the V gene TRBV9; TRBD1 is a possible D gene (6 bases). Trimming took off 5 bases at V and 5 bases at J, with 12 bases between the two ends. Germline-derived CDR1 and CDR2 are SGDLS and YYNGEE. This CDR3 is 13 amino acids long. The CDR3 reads CASSEGVIDTQYF. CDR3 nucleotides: TGTGCCAGCAGTGAGGGGGTCATAGATACGCAGTATTTT.

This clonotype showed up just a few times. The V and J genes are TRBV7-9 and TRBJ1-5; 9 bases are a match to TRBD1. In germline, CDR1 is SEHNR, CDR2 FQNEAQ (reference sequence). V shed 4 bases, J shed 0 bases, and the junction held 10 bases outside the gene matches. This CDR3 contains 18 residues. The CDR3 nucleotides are TGTGCCAGCAGCTCTTCTGGGACAGGGAAATATAGCAATCAGCCCCAGCATTTT. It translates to CASSSSGTGKYSNQPQHF. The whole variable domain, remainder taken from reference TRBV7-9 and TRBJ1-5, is DTGVSQNPRHKITKRGQNVTFRCDPISEHNRLYWYRQTLGQGPEFLTYFQNEAQLEKSRLLSDRFSAERPKGSFSTLEIQRTEQGDSAMYLCASSSSGTGKYSNQPQHFGDGTRLSIL.

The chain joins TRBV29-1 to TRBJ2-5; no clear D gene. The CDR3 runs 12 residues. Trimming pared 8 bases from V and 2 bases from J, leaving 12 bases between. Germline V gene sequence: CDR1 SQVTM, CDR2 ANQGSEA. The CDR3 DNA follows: TGCAGCTTTCCGCCGGAACAAGAGACCCAGTACTTC. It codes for CSFPPEQETQYF.